Following are 8 T cell receptor beta chains from one sample sequenced in a study of blood T cell repertoires in COVID-19. Only in-frame clones appear in the TCRdb table, and some are missing; sequencing was by immunoSEQ multiplex PCR. Among about 75,000 clones, about nine tenths were seen once, and the ten largest hold over 2%. The specimen sequenced was peripheral blood. The receptors come from a human donor in a cohort sampled during active COVID-19.

This chain joins TRBV2 and TRBJ2-3; D perhaps matches TRBD1 (6 bases). CDR1 and CDR2 from the germline V gene are SNHLY and FYNNEI. Trimming took off 6 bases at V and 4 bases at J, with 14 bases between the two ends. CDR3 size: 14 residues. The CDR3 loop is CASRRDKEADTQYF. The CDR3 DNA sequence: TGTGCCAGCAGAAGGGACAAGGAGGCAGATACGCAGTATTTT.

The V gene is TRBV13, the J gene TRBJ2-5, with 10 bases aligning to TRBD1. This CDR3 has 14 amino acids. The V and J ends lost 5 bases and 4 bases, in that order; junction bases with no gene match: 4. Germline CDR1 and CDR2: PRHDT and FYEKMQ (reference sequence). CDR3 nucleotide sequence: TGTGCCAGCAGCCCCTGGGACAGGGGAGAGACCCAGTACTTC. The encoded protein is CASSPWDRGETQYF.

The chain has TRBV5-5 and TRBJ2-3, with 7 bases lining up with TRBD2. Trimming removed 1 base from V and 0 bases from J; junction bases left unmatched: 8. There are 17 residues in the CDR3. Looked up from germline, CDR1 is SGHKS and CDR2 is YYEKEE (reference sequence). CDR3 sequence: CASSLSPAGTSTDTQYF. In DNA form, the CDR3 reads TGTGCCAGCAGCTTGAGCCCAGCGGGGACTAGCACAGATACGCAGTATTTT.

This clone was detected once. This chain connects TRBV14 to TRBJ2-7; D is ambiguous. V was trimmed by 4 bases and J by 2 bases, leaving 18 bases between them. The germline gives CDR1 SGHDN, CDR2 FVKESK. This CDR3 region has 16 residues. The CDR3 coding sequence is TGTGCCAGCAGCCCTTCTCGGTTCTCTGCTGCCTACGAGCAGTACTTC. Its protein is CASSPSRFSAAYEQYF.

The chain has TRBV7-9 and TRBJ2-1; D perhaps matches TRBD2 (6 bases). Germline V gives CDR1 SEHNR, CDR2 FQNEAQ (reference sequence). The CDR3 runs to 15 residues. V shed 4 bases and J shed 8 bases, with 18 bases lying between them. The CDR3 sequence: CASSSTEGRPDEQFF. In nucleotides, the CDR3 is TGTGCCAGCAGCTCTACGGAGGGCCGGCCCGATGAGCAGTTCTTC.

The J gene is TRBJ2-1, the V gene TRBV24-1; 9 nucleotides align to TRBD2. The germline V gene encodes CDR1 KGHDR and CDR2 SFDVKD. The CDR3 is 15 residues long. V trimming: 3 bases; J trimming: 8 bases; junction bases outside the gene matches: 7. The CDR3 spells CATSDPPSGNDEQFF. Written as DNA, the CDR3 is TGTGCCACCAGTGATCCTCCTAGCGGGAACGATGAGCAGTTCTTC.

This chain links TRBV4-3 with TRBJ1-2; the D gene is possibly TRBD1 (6 bases). The CDR3 contains 13 residues. Trimming took off 4 bases at V and 8 bases at J, with 14 bases between the two ends. Germline lookup yields CDR1 LGHNA and CDR2 YSLEER. DNA of the CDR3: TGCGCCAGCAGCCCGGACAGACGGCGAGGCTACACCTTC. Protein: CASSPDRRRGYTF.

The V call is TRBV10-1, the J call TRBJ2-7; 8 nucleotides match TRBD2. Germline V gives CDR1 WNHNN, CDR2 SYGVQD (reference sequence). This CDR3 comprises 17 residues. With 2 bases clipped from V and 5 bases from J, the junction kept 14 bases outside the gene matches. CDR3 nucleotides: TGCGCCAGCAGTGAGAATTGGGGGTTAACTAGCGGTGACGAGCAGTACTTC. It codes for CASSENWGLTSGDEQYF.